Below are 27 T cell receptor beta chains sequenced from a single sample in a study of blood T cell repertoires in COVID-19 (dated by TCRdb to about 2020). Receptor libraries were prepared by the immunoSEQ multiplex PCR assay. Held by TCRdb, this immuneACCESS table contains in-frame sequences only and omits some clones. Under half of the omission traces to an unresolved V gene where checked; the cause of the rest is unknown. This sample gives 150,000 or so clones in total; approximately 90% of them show up just once. 13% of the sample is held by the ten biggest clonotypes. The sample was peripheral blood. Every receptor here comes from a man aged 18 to 29 with COVID-19, enrolled during active disease.

A note on this clone: One end of the junction varies from germline; a read error may be responsible. The V and J genes are TRBV5-1 and TRBJ1-4, with 8 bases matching TRBD1. CDR3 size: 15 residues. Germline V gene lookup returns CDR1 SGHRS and CDR2 YFSETQ. Here the CDR3 DNA reads TGCGCCACCAGGACAGGGCGTGCAACTAATGAAAAACTGCTTTTT. Amino acids: CATRTGRATNEKLLF. Supplemented by reference TRBV5-1 and TRBJ1-4, the full variable domain reads KAGVTQTPRYLIKTRGQQVTLSCSPISGHRSVSWYQQTPGQGLQFLFEYFSETQRNKGNFPGRFSGRQFSNSRSEMNVSTLELGDSALYLCATRTGRATNEKLLFGSGTQLSVL.

This chain connects TRBV6-2 or TRBV6-3 to TRBJ1-2, with D possibly TRBD1 on 6 matching bases. V gave up 6 bases and J gave up 3 bases, with 17 bases separating them. The CDR3 sequence is 15 residues long. Germline CDR1 reads MNHEY; CDR2 reads SVGEGT. The CDR3 region has the DNA TGTGCCAGCAGCCCTCTACAGGGACGGTACTATGGCTACACCTTC. Protein product: CASSPLQGRYYGYTF.

This chain links TRBV7-2 with TRBJ1-2; unclear D gene. V was cut by 5 bases and J by 4 bases, with 8 bases left in between. CDR1 SGHTA and CDR2 FQGNSA come from the germline V gene. The CDR3 sequence is 12 residues long. The CDR3 sequence: CASSPDIYGYTF. In DNA form, the CDR3 reads TGTGCCAGCAGCCCCGACATCTATGGCTACACCTTC.

The gene calls are TRBV7-2 and TRBJ2-7; 7 bases match TRBD2. Germline V CDR1 and CDR2: SGHTA, FQGNSA. J was trimmed by 6 bases and V by 1 base; bases with no gene match: 15. The CDR3 is 17 residues long. The CDR3 coding sequence is TGTGCCAGCAGCTTAGAGTCCCGGCTTGCGGGAGTTTTCGAGCAGTACTTC. Protein sequence: CASSLESRLAGVFEQYF.

The chain has TRBV2 and TRBJ2-3; 7 bases agree with TRBD2. Germline V gene sequence: CDR1 SNHLY, CDR2 FYNNEI. The junction had 10 bases not matched to a gene; V was cut back by 8 bases and J by 2 bases. The CDR3 contains 15 residues. Here the CDR3 reads CASGAGLAATDTQYF. The CDR3 DNA sequence: TGTGCCAGCGGCGCCGGGCTAGCGGCCACAGATACGCAGTATTTT.

The chain carries TRBV5-6 and TRBJ2-1; 8 positions agree with TRBD2. CDR3 length: 14 amino acids. V gave up 3 bases and J gave up 4 bases; unmatched junction bases: 3. Germline-derived CDR1 and CDR2 are SGHDT and YYEEEE. The CDR3 spells CASSWTSRYNEQFF. CDR3 sequence (DNA): TGTGCCAGCAGCTGGACTAGCAGGTACAATGAGCAGTTCTTC. Complete variable domain (other parts from reference TRBV5-6 and TRBJ2-1): DAGVTQSPTHLIKTRGQQVTLRCSPKSGHDTVSWYQQALGQGPQFIFQYYEEEERQRGNFPDRFSGHQFPNYSSELNVNALLLGDSALYLCASSWTSRYNEQFFGPGTRLTVL.

The gene calls are TRBV5-6 and TRBJ2-3; 8 bases match TRBD1. CDR1 and CDR2 from the germline V gene are SGHDT and YYEEEE. The J segment lost 6 bases and the V segment lost 2 bases, leaving 11 bases of the junction unmatched. The CDR3 sequence is 16 residues long. Here the CDR3 reads CASSFKTGGLRDTQYF. CDR3 nucleotide sequence: TGTGCCAGCAGCTTTAAAACAGGGGGATTGAGGGATACGCAGTATTTT.

The rearrangement uses TRBV9 and TRBJ2-1, with 7 bases that match TRBD2. There are 11 residues in the CDR3. The trim removed 4 bases at V and 10 bases at J, leaving 2 bases unmatched. Germline loops: CDR1 SGDLS, CDR2 YYNGEE. The CDR3 DNA reads TGTGCCAGCAGCCCCGGGGGGGAGCAGTTCTTC. Encoded protein: CASSPGGEQFF.

The rearrangement uses TRBV13 and TRBJ2-1; D unclear. Germline V CDR1 and CDR2: PRHDT, FYEKMQ (reference sequence). Trimming pared 5 bases from V and 4 bases from J, leaving 3 bases between. The CDR3 contains 11 residues. CDR3 DNA: TGTGCCAGCAGCCCATACAATGAGCAGTTCTTC. It is translated as CASSPYNEQFF.

Worth noting for this clone: Within the sample, other DNA sequences also encode this same CDR3. The chain carries TRBV19 and TRBJ2-7, with D possibly TRBD2 on 5 matching bases. The CDR3 totals 14 residues. Germline values: CDR1 LNHDA, CDR2 SQIVND (reference sequence). Trimming cost V 1 base and J 0 bases, with 7 bases left between them. CDR3 DNA sequence: TGTGCCAGTAGTATAGGAGGGAGCTCCTACGAGCAGTACTTC. This gives the protein CASSIGGSSYEQYF.

This rearrangement joins TRBV7-2 to TRBJ1-1, with D perhaps TRBD1 (6 bases). V was shortened by 4 bases and J by 4 bases, with 13 bases between the two germline ends. The CDR3 has 14 residues. Germline values: CDR1 SGHTA, CDR2 FQGNSA. CDR3 sequence (DNA): TGTGCCAGCAGCTCCCAGGGGCCGGGCACTGAAGCTTTCTTT. Translating gives CASSSQGPGTEAFF.

The rearrangement uses TRBV28 and TRBJ1-5; D ambiguous. Looked up from germline, CDR1 is MDHEN and CDR2 is SYDVKM. V was pared by 5 bases and J by 4 bases, with 3 bases between. The CDR3 covers 11 residues. The CDR3: CASSPNQPQHF. The CDR3 DNA is TGTGCCAGCAGTCCGAATCAGCCCCAGCATTTT.

The gene calls are TRBV28 and TRBJ2-1; 9 bases line up with TRBD2. V gave up 3 bases and J gave up 5 bases; unmatched junction bases: 5. The germline V gene has CDR1 MDHEN and CDR2 SYDVKM. The CDR3 has 15 amino acids. The CDR3: CASSLSSGAHNEQFF. Here the CDR3 DNA reads TGTGCCAGCAGTTTGTCTAGCGGGGCCCACAATGAGCAGTTCTTC.

This rearrangement joins TRBV28 to TRBJ2-3, with D possibly matching TRBD2 (6 bases). The CDR3 runs 21 residues. Germline V CDR1 and CDR2: MDHEN, SYDVKM. The V and J ends lost 5 bases and 0 bases respectively, with 30 bases between them. The CDR3 region is CASSPQGGVAATSSSTDTQYF. DNA for the CDR3: TGTGCCAGCAGTCCACAAGGAGGAGTAGCGGCCACTTCATCTAGCACAGATACGCAGTATTTT.

The chain couples TRBV18 to TRBJ2-1; the match to TRBD1 covers 7 bases. From germline, CDR1 is KGHSH and CDR2 LQKENI. V trimming: 2 bases; J trimming: 9 bases; junction bases outside the gene matches: 7. The CDR3 runs to 14 residues. The CDR3 coding sequence is TGTGCCAGCTCACCAGGGGAAGGGGGCTTTGAGCAGTTCTTC. Encoded protein: CASSPGEGGFEQFF.

This chain connects TRBV7-9 to TRBJ1-6; D call uncertain. This CDR3 contains 13 residues. The V and J ends lost 5 bases and 3 bases respectively, with 5 bases between them. CDR1 and CDR2 from the germline V gene are SEHNR and FQNEAQ (reference sequence). DNA for the CDR3: TGTGCCAGCAGCACTGACTATAATTCACCCCTCCACTTT. Its protein product is CASSTDYNSPLHF. Combining the CDR3 with reference TRBV7-9 and TRBJ1-6 gives the whole variable domain DTGVSQNPRHKITKRGQNVTFRCDPISEHNRLYWYRQTLGQGPEFLTYFQNEAQLEKSRLLSDRFSAERPKGSFSTLEIQRTEQGDSAMYLCASSTDYNSPLHFGNGTRLTVT.

As concerns this clone: Other DNA sequences in the same sample also yield this CDR3. V is TRBV20-1 and J is TRBJ1-1; D is unresolved. Germline-derived CDR1 and CDR2 are DFQATT and SNEGSKA (reference sequence). The CDR3 contains 11 residues. V lost 3 bases and J lost 3, with 5 bases in between. The CDR3 DNA reads as TGCAGTGCTAGGGACTACACTGAAGCTTTCTTT. Encoded protein: CSARDYTEAFF.

This clone was detected ten times or more. At one end, the junction sequence differs from germline, possibly due to a read error. The chain has TRBV5-4 and TRBJ1-4; 7 nucleotides align to TRBD1. This CDR3 comprises 16 residues. Germline assignment: CDR1 SGHNT and CDR2 YYREEE (reference sequence). CDR3 region: CASSLGGRQGEEKLLF. CDR3 DNA: TGTGCCAGCAGCTTGGGGGGCCGACAGGGAGAGGAAAAACTGCTTTTT. Drawing the rest from reference TRBV5-4 and TRBJ1-4, the complete variable domain is ETGVTQSPTHLIKTRGQQVTLRCSSQSGHNTVSWYQQALGQGPQFIFQYYREEENGRGNFPPRFSGLQFPNYSSELNVNALELDDSALYLCASSLGGRQGEEKLLFGSGTQLSVL.

The chain is built from TRBV10-1 and TRBJ2-5; D may be TRBD2 (5 bases). V lost 0 bases to trimming and J lost 1 base, with 15 bases between them. Germline values: CDR1 WNHNN, CDR2 SYGVQD (reference sequence). The CDR3 has 17 residues. In nucleotides, the CDR3 is TGCGCCAGCAGTGAGTCAAGGGCGGACTCAGCCCAAGAGACCCAGTACTTC. This encodes CASSESRADSAQETQYF.

The J gene is TRBJ2-1, the V gene TRBV6-5; the match to TRBD2 covers 8 bases. Germline loops: CDR1 MNHEY, CDR2 SVGAGI. This CDR3 is 15 amino acids long. The V segment lost 6 bases and the J segment 9 bases; nucleotides outside the gene matches: 13. The CDR3 protein is CASRKPTRGGSEQFF. For the CDR3, the DNA is TGTGCCAGCAGAAAACCGACTCGCGGGGGGAGTGAGCAGTTCTTC.

This chain uses TRBV5-4 with TRBJ2-1, with 8 bases fitting TRBD1. The CDR3 spans 15 residues. Germline CDR1 reads SGHNT; CDR2 reads YYREEE (reference sequence). The trim removed 4 bases at V and 1 base at J, leaving 4 bases unmatched. The CDR3 coding sequence is TGTGCCAGCAGCGGTGGGACAGGATCCTACAATGAGCAGTTCTTC. Amino acid sequence: CASSGGTGSYNEQFF. Together with reference TRBV5-4 and TRBJ2-1, the CDR3 gives the full variable domain: ETGVTQSPTHLIKTRGQQVTLRCSSQSGHNTVSWYQQALGQGPQFIFQYYREEENGRGNFPPRFSGLQFPNYSSELNVNALELDDSALYLCASSGGTGSYNEQFFGPGTRLTVL.

The chain has TRBV5-4 and TRBJ2-7, with a weak D call TRBD2 (5 bases). V was cut by 4 bases and J by 0 bases, with 8 bases left in between. Germline loops: CDR1 SGHNT, CDR2 YYREEE (reference sequence). The CDR3 has 13 residues. This CDR3 is CASSAGLSYEQYF. CDR3 DNA: TGTGCCAGCAGCGCCGGACTCTCCTACGAGCAGTACTTC.

The CDR3 DNA sequence: TGTGCCAGCAGCGGCGGAGGGTTCCGAAGGGAAGAGCAGTACTTC. This encodes CASSGGGFRREEQYF. The rearrangement links TRBV13 to TRBJ2-7, with D possibly being TRBD2 (6 bases). Germline V gene sequence: CDR1 PRHDT, CDR2 FYEKMQ (reference sequence). The V gene lost 5 bases and the J gene lost 7 bases, with 21 bases spanning the gap. The CDR3 length is 15 residues.

The chain couples TRBV6-5 to TRBJ1-2; D remains ambiguous. Germline lookup yields CDR1 MNHEY and CDR2 SVGAGI. The CDR3 has 13 residues. V lost 8 bases, J lost 2 bases, and 12 bases lay in between. CDR3 nucleotides: TGTGCCAGCCGGTCTACAGAGAACTATGGCTACACCTTC. Amino acid sequence: CASRSTENYGYTF.

This sequence joins TRBV10-1 and TRBJ2-3; 9 bases agree with TRBD2. Trimming at V came to 0 bases and at J to 4 bases, leaving 8 bases not matched to a gene. CDR3 length equals 17 residues. Germline CDR1 and CDR2: WNHNN and SYGVQD (reference sequence). The CDR3 nucleotides are TGCGCCAGCAGTGAGTCGGGTAGCGGGAGTATCCCAGATACGCAGTATTTT. It is translated as CASSESGSGSIPDTQYF.

The V gene is TRBV19, the J gene TRBJ2-7, with 8 bases fitting TRBD1. The CDR3 sequence is 15 residues long. Germline CDR1 is LNHDA and CDR2 is SQIVND (reference sequence). J gave up 4 bases and V 3 bases, and 8 bases lay outside the gene matches. CDR3: CASSIAGQGAYEQYF. CDR3 nucleotides: TGTGCCAGTAGTATTGCTGGGCAGGGGGCGTACGAGCAGTACTTC. The full variable domain, its missing parts supplied by reference TRBV19 and TRBJ2-7, is DGGITQSPKYLFRKEGQNVTLSCEQNLNHDAMYWYRQDPGQGLRLIYYSQIVNDFQKGDIAEGYSVSREKKESFPLTVTSAQKNPTAFYLCASSIAGQGAYEQYFGPGTRLTVT.

In this sample, this clone turned up once. The J gene is TRBJ2-7, the V gene TRBV6-2 or TRBV6-3; 7 bases agree with TRBD2. J was trimmed by 5 bases and V by 3 bases; bases with no gene match: 7. Germline assignment: CDR1 MNHEY and CDR2 SVGEGT. The CDR3 has 14 residues. For the CDR3, the DNA is TGTGCCAGCAGTTATTCCTGGACTAGGCACGAGCAGTACTTC. This encodes CASSYSWTRHEQYF.